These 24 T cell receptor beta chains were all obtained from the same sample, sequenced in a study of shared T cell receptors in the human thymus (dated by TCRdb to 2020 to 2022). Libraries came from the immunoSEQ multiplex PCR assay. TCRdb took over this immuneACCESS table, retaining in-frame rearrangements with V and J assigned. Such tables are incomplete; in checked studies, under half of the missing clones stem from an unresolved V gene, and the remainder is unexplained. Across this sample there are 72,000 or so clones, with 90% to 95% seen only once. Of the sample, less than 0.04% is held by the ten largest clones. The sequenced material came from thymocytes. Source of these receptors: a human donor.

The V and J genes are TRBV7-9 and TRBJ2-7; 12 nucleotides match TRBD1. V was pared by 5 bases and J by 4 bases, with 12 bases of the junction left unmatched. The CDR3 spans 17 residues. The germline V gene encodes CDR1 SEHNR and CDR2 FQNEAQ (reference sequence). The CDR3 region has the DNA TGTGCCAGCAGCCCCCAGGGGGACAGGGGGCTGCAGTACGAGCAGTACTTC. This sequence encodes CASSPQGDRGLQYEQYF. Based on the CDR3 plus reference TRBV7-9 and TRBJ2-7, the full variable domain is DTGVSQNPRHKITKRGQNVTFRCDPISEHNRLYWYRQTLGQGPEFLTYFQNEAQLEKSRLLSDRFSAERPKGSFSTLEIQRTEQGDSAMYLCASSPQGDRGLQYEQYFGPGTRLTVT.

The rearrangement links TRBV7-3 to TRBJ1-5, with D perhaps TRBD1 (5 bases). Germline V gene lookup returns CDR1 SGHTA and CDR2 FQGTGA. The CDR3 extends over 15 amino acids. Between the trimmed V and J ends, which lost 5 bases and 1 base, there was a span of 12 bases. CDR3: CASSPSGGSNQPQHF. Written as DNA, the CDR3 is TGTGCCAGCAGCCCCTCTGGGGGGAGCAATCAGCCCCAGCATTTT.

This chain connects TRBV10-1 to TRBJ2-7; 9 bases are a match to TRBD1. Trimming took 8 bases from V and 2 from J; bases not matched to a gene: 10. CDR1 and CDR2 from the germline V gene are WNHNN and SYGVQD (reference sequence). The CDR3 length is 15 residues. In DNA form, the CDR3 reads TGCGCCAGCCACACCTTAAGGGACAGGGCCTACGAGCAGTACTTC. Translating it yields CASHTLRDRAYEQYF.

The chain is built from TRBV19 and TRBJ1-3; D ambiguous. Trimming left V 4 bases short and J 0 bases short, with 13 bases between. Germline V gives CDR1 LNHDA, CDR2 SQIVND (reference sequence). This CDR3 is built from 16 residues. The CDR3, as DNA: TGTGCCAGTAGTACTGTTAGGTTAAGCTCTGGAAACACCATATATTTT. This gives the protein CASSTVRLSSGNTIYF.

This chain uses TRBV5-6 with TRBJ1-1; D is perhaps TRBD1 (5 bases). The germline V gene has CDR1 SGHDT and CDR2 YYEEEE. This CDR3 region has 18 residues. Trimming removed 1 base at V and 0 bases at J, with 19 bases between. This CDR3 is CASSLSAEGGGVNTEAFF. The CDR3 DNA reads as TGTGCCAGCAGCTTGTCAGCCGAAGGCGGGGGAGTGAACACTGAAGCTTTCTTT. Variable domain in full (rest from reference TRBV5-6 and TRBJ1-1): DAGVTQSPTHLIKTRGQQVTLRCSPKSGHDTVSWYQQALGQGPQFIFQYYEEEERQRGNFPDRFSGHQFPNYSSELNVNALLLGDSALYLCASSLSAEGGGVNTEAFFGQGTRLTVV.

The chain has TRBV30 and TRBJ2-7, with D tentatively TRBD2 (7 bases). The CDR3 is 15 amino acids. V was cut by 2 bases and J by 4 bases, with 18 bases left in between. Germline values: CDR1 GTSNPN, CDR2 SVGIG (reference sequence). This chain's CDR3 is CAWSTGIRGGYEQYF. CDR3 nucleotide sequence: TGTGCCTGGAGTACAGGGATTAGGGGGGGTTACGAGCAGTACTTC.

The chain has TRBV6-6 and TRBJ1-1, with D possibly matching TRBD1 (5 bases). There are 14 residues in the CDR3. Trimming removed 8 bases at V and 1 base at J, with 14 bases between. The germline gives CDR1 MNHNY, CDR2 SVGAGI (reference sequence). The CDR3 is CASGVGHSNTEAFF. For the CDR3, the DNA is TGTGCCAGCGGGGTTGGACATTCGAACACTGAAGCTTTCTTT.

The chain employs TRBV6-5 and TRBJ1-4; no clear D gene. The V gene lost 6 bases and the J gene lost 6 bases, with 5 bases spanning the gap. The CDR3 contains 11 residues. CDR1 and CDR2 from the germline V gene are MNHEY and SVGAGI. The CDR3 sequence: CASRSHEKLFF. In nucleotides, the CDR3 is TGTGCCAGCAGGTCACATGAAAAACTGTTTTTT.

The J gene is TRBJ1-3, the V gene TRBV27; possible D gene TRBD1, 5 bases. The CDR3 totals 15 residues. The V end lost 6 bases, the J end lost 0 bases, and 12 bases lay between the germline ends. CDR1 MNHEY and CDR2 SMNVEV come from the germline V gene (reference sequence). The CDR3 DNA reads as TGTGCCAGCAGCCCACAGGAGAACTCTGGAAACACCATATATTTT. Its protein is CASSPQENSGNTIYF.

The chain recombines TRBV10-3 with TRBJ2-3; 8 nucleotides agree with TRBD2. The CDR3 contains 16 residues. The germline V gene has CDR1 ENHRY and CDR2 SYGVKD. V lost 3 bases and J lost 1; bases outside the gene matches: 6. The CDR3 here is CAISDSRGGRTDTQYF. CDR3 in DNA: TGTGCCATCAGTGATTCACGGGGGGGGCGCACAGATACGCAGTATTTT.

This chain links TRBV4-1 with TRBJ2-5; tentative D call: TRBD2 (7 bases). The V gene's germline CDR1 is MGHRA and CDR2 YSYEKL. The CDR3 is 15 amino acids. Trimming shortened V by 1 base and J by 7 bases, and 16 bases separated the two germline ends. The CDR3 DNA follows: TGCGCCAGCAGCCAAGCCGGGGGGCCTTACGGGACCCAGTACTTC. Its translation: CASSQAGGPYGTQYF.

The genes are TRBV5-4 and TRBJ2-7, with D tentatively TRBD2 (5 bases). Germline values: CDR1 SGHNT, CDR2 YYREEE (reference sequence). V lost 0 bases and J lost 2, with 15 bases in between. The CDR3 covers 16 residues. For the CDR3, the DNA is TGTGCCAGCAGCTTGGAGCGGTATCCTCTTACCTACGAGCAGTACTTC. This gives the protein CASSLERYPLTYEQYF.

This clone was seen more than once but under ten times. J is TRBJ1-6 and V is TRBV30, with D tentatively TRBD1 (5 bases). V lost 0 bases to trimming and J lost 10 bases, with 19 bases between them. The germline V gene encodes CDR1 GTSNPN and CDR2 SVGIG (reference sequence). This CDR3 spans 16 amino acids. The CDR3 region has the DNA TGTGCCTGGAGTGTACAGCGATGGTTTAAGGGGTCACCCCTCCACTTT. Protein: CAWSVQRWFKGSPLHF. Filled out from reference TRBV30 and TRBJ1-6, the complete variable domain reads SQTIHQWPATLVQPVGSPLSLECTVEGTSNPNLYWYRQAAGRGLQLLFYSVGIGQISSEVPQNLSASRPQDRQFILSSKKLLLSDSGFYLCAWSVQRWFKGSPLHFGNGTRLTVT.

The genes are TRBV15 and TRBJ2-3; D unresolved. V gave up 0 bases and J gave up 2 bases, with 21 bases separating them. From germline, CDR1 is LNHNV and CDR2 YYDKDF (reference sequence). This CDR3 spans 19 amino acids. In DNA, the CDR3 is TGTGCCACCAGCAGAGATCTACCTTCTATGTCGGCGTCCACAGATACGCAGTATTTT. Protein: CATSRDLPSMSASTDTQYF.

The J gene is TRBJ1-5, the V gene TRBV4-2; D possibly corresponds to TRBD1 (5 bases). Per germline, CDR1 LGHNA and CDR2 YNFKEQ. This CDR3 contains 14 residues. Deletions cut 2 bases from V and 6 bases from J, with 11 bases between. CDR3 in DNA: TGTGCCAGCAGCCAATCTCGGGGCGGTCAGCCCCAGCATTTT. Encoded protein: CASSQSRGGQPQHF.

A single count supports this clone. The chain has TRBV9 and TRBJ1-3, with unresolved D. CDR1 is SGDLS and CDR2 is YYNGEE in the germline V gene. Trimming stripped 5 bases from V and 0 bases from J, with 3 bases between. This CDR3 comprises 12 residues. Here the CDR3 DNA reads TGTGCCAGCAGGGGCTCTGGAAACACCATATATTTT. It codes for CASRGSGNTIYF.

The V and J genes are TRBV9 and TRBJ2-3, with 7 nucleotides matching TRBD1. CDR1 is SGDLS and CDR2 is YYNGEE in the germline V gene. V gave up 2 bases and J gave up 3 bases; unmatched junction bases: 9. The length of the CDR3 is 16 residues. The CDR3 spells CASSVHRGWMTDTQYF. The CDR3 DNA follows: TGTGCCAGCAGCGTCCACAGGGGATGGATGACAGATACGCAGTATTTT.

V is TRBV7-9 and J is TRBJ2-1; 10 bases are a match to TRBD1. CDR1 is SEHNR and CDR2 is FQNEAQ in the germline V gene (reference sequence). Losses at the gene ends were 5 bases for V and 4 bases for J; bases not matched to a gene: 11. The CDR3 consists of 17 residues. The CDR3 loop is CASSPPTRDRGYNEQFF. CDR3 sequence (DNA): TGTGCCAGCAGCCCCCCCACCCGGGACAGGGGTTACAATGAGCAGTTCTTC.

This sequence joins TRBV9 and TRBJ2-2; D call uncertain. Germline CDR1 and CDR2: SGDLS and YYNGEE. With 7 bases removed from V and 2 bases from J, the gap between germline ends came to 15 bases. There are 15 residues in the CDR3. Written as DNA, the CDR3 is TGTGCCAGCGGATCAAAAATTCCAAACACCGGGGAGCTGTTTTTT. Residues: CASGSKIPNTGELFF.

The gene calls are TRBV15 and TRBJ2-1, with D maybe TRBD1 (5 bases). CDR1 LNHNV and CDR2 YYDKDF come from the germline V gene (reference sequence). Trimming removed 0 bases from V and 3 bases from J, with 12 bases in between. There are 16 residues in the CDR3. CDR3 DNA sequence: TGTGCCACCAGCAGAGATGAAAGGGGAAGCTACAATGAGCAGTTCTTC. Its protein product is CATSRDERGSYNEQFF. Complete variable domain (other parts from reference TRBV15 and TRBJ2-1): DAMVIQNPRYQVTQFGKPVTLSCSQTLNHNVMYWYQQKSSQAPKLLFHYYDKDFNNEADTPDNFQSRRPNTSFCFLDIRSPGLGDTAMYLCATSRDERGSYNEQFFGPGTRLTVL.

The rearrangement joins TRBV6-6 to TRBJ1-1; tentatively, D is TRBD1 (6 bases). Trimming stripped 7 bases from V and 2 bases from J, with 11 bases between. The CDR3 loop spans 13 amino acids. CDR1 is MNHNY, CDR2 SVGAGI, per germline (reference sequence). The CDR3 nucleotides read TGTGCCAGCATCGGACAGCCTAACACTGAAGCTTTCTTT. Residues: CASIGQPNTEAFF.

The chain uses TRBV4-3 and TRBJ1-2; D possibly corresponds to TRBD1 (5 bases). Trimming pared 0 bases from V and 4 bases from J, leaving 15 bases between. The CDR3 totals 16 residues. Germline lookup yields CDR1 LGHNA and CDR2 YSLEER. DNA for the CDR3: TGCGCCAGCAGCCAAGATGGCGAGGGGATGGGCTATGGCTACACCTTC. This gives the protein CASSQDGEGMGYGYTF.

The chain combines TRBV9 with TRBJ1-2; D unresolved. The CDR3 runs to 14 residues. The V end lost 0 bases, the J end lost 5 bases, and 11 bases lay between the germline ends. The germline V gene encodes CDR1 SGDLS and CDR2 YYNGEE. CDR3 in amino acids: CASSVVGFGYGYTF. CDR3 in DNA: TGTGCCAGCAGCGTAGTGGGATTCGGGTATGGCTACACCTTC.

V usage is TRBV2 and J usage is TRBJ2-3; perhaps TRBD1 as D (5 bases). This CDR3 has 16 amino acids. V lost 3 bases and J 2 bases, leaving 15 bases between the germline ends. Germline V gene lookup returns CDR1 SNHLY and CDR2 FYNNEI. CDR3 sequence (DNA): TGTGCCAGCAGTGATGGGCAGGGCCCCTCCACAGATACGCAGTATTTT. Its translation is CASSDGQGPSTDTQYF. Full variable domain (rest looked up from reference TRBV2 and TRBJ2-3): EPEVTQTPSHQVTQMGQEVILRCVPISNHLYFYWYRQILGQKVEFLVSFYNNEISEKSEIFDDQFSVERPDGSNFTLKIRSTKLEDSAMYFCASSDGQGPSTDTQYFGPGTRLTVL.